These 9 T cell receptor beta chains were all obtained from the same sample, sequenced in a study of OX40 agonist ivuxolimab in advanced cancers. Some clones are missing from TCRdb's copy, which holds only in-frame ones; the method was immunoSEQ multiplex PCR. The repertoire holds 35,000 to 50,000 clones, with more than 80% as singletons. The specimen was CD4+ or CD8+ T cells sorted from blood, collected in a trial of the OX40 agonist ivuxolimab. The receptors here all came from an adult with an advanced solid tumor such as melanoma, head and neck, liver or kidney cancer.

The V gene is TRBV6-1, the J gene TRBJ2-5; 7 positions agree with TRBD2. The J segment lost 5 bases and the V segment lost 4 bases, leaving 7 bases of the junction unmatched. The CDR3 runs 14 residues. Germline CDR1 and CDR2: MNHNS and SASEGT. The CDR3 DNA sequence: TGTGCCAGCAGTGTTGGCGGGAGTCGTGAGACCCAGTACTTC. This sequence encodes CASSVGGSRETQYF.

The rearrangement uses TRBV2 and TRBJ2-4; 12 nucleotides line up with TRBD1. Germline trimming cut 4 bases from V and 7 bases from J; bases unmatched to any gene: 2. Germline lookup yields CDR1 SNHLY and CDR2 FYNNEI. The CDR3 is 14 amino acids. CDR3 protein: CASSVGTGGNIQYF. The CDR3 coding sequence is TGTGCCAGCAGTGTCGGGACAGGGGGCAACATTCAGTACTTC.

The rearrangement links TRBV7-3 to TRBJ2-3, with 7 bases that match TRBD1. The V gene's germline CDR1 is SGHTA and CDR2 FQGTGA. V shed 3 bases and J 2 bases; nucleotides not matched to a gene: 14. The CDR3 covers 18 residues. The CDR3 is CASSFRPRQGLFTDTQYF. The DNA of the CDR3 is TGTGCCAGCAGCTTCCGCCCTCGACAGGGCTTATTCACAGATACGCAGTATTTT.

The chain carries TRBV2 and TRBJ1-3, with 8 bases fitting TRBD1. This CDR3 region has 15 residues. Germline V CDR1 and CDR2: SNHLY, FYNNEI. Trimming cost V 3 bases and J 2 bases; bases outside gene matches: 3. CDR3 region: CASSDQQGAGNTIYF. The CDR3 DNA reads TGTGCCAGCAGTGACCAACAGGGGGCTGGAAACACCATATATTTT. Together with reference TRBV2 and TRBJ1-3, the CDR3 gives the full variable domain: EPEVTQTPSHQVTQMGQEVILRCVPISNHLYFYWYRQILGQKVEFLVSFYNNEISEKSEIFDDQFSVERPDGSNFTLKIRSTKLEDSAMYFCASSDQQGAGNTIYFGEGSWLTVV.

The genes are TRBV18 and TRBJ2-7, with D perhaps given as TRBD1 or TRBD2 (6 bases each). The CDR3 is made up of 13 amino acids. Germline V gene sequence: CDR1 KGHSH, CDR2 LQKENI. V was pared by 3 bases and J by 12 bases, with 18 bases between. CDR3 sequence (DNA): TGTGCCAGCTCACCCCAGGAGGGGACACCGGCGTACGTC. This gives the protein CASSPQEGTPAYV.

This clone was seen more than once but under ten times. The chain has TRBV6-5 and TRBJ1-4; no reliable D call. Germline V CDR1 and CDR2: MNHEY, SVGAGI. V gave up 6 bases and J gave up 6 bases, with 14 bases separating them. The CDR3 sequence is 14 residues long. The CDR3 here is CASRKDDFDEKLFF. In nucleotides, the CDR3 is TGTGCCAGCAGAAAGGACGATTTCGATGAAAAACTGTTTTTT.

This clone has just one count. This chain joins TRBV10-3 and TRBJ1-4; D is unclear. Trimming removed 0 bases at V and 0 bases at J, with 2 bases between. This CDR3 comprises 14 residues. Germline V gene sequence: CDR1 ENHRY, CDR2 SYGVKD. CDR3 in amino acids: CAISESSTNEKLFF. The CDR3 nucleotides are TGTGCCATCAGTGAGTCTTCAACTAATGAAAAACTGTTTTTT.

This clone was detected only a few times. J is TRBJ2-1 and V is TRBV7-2, with D possibly TRBD2 on 5 matching bases. CDR1 is SGHTA and CDR2 is FQGNSA in the germline V gene. The V end was cut by 2 bases, the J end by 3 bases, with 8 bases between. CDR3 length equals 14 residues. In DNA form, the CDR3 reads TGTGCCAGCAGCTTACGAGGGAACTACAATGAGCAGTTCTTC. It yields the protein CASSLRGNYNEQFF. Based on the CDR3 plus reference TRBV7-2 and TRBJ2-1, the full variable domain is GAGVSQSPSNKVTEKGKDVELRCDPISGHTALYWYRQSLGQGLEFLIYFQGNSAPDKSGLPSDRFSAERTGGSVSTLTIQRTQQEDSAVYLCASSLRGNYNEQFFGPGTRLTVL.

The chain couples TRBV7-3 to TRBJ2-7; TRBD2 agrees at 11 bases. This CDR3 contains 14 residues. Germline CDR1 SGHTA, CDR2 FQGTGA. V shed 5 bases and J 6 bases; nucleotides not matched to a gene: 6. The CDR3 nucleotides are TGTGCCAGCAGCCTAGCGGGAGGAGAACGCGAGCAGTACTTC. Amino acid sequence: CASSLAGGEREQYF. Drawing the rest from reference TRBV7-3 and TRBJ2-7, the complete variable domain is GAGVSQTPSNKVTEKGKYVELRCDPISGHTALYWYRQSLGQGPEFLIYFQGTGAADDSGLPNDRFFAVRPEGSVSTLKIQRTERGDSAVYLCASSLAGGEREQYFGPGTRLTVT.